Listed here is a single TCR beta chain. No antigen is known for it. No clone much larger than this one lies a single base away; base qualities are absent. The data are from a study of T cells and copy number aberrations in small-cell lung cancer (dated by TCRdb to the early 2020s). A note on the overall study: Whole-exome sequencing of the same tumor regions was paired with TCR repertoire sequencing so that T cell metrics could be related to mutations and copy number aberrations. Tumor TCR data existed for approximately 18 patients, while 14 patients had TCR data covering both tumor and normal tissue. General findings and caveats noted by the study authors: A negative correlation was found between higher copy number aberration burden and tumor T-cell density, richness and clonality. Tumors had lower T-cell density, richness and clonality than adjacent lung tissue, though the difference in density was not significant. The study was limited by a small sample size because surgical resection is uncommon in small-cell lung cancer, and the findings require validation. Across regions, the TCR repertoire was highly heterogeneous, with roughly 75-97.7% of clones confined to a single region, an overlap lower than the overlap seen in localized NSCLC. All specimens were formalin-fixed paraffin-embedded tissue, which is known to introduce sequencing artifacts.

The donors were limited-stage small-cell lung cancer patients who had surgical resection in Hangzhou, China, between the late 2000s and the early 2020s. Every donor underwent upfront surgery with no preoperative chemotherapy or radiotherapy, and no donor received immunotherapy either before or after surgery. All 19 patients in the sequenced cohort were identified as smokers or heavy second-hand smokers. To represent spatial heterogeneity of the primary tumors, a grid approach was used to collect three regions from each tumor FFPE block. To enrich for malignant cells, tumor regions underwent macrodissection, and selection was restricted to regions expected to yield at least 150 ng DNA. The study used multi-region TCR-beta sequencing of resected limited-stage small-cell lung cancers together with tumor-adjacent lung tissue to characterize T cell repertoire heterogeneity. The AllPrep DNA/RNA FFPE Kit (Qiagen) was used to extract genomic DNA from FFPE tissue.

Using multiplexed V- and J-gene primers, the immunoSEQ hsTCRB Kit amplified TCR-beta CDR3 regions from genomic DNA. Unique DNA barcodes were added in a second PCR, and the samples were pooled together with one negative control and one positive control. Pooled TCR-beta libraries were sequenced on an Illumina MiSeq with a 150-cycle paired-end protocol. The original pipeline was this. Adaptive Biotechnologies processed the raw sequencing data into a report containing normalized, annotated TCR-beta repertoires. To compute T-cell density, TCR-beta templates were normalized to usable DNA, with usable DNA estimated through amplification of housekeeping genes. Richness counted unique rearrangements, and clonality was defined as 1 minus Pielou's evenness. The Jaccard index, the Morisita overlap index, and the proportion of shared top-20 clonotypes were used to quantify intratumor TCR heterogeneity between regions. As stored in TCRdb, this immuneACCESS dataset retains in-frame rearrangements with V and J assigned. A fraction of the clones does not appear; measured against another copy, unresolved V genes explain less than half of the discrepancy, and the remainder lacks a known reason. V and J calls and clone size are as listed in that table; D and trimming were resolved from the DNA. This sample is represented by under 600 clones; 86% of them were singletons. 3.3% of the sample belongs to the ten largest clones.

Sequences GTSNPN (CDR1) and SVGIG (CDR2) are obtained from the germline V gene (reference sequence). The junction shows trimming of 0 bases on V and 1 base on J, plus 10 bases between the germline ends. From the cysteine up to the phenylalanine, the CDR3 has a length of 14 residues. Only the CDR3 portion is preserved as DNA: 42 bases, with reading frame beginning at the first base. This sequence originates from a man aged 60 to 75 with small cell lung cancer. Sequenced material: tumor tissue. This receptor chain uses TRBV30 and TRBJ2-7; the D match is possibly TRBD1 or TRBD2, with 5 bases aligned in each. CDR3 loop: CAWSVGTTSYEQYF. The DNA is TGTGCCTGGAGTGTTGGGACCACATCCTACGAGCAGTACTTC.